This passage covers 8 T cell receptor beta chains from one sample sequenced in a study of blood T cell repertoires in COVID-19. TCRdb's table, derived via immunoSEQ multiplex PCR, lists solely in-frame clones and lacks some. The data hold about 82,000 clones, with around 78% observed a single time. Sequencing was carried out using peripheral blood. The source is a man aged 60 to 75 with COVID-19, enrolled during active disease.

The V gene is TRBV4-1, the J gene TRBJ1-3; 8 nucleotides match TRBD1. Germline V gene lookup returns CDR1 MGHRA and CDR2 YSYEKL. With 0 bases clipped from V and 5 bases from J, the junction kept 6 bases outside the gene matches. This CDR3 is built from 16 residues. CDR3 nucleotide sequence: TGCGCCAGCAGCCAAGATCGTACAGGGGGGAGAAACACCATATATTTT. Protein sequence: CASSQDRTGGRNTIYF.

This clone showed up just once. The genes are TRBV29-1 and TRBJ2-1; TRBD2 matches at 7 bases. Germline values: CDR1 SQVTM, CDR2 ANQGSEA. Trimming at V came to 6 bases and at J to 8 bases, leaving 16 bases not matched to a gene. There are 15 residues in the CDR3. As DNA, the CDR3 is TGCAGCGTCGCGCGGGGGTCTAGAAGAAGCGATGAGCAGTTCTTC. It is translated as CSVARGSRRSDEQFF.

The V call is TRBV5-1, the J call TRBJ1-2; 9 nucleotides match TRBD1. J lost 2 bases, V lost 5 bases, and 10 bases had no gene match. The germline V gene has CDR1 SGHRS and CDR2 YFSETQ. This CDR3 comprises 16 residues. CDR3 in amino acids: CASRSGTGPSNYGYTF. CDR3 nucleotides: TGCGCCAGCAGGAGCGGGACAGGGCCCTCGAACTATGGCTACACCTTC.

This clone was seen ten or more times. In DNA form, the CDR3 reads TGTGCCAGCTCGGAAACTCGGGGACAGGGGTTTGCCTCCACTCAGCCCCAGCATTTT. Translating gives CASSETRGQGFASTQPQHF. The chain links TRBV27 to TRBJ1-5; 10 nucleotides agree with TRBD1. The CDR3 extends over 19 amino acids. V dropped 8 bases and J dropped 6; count of bases not matched to a gene: 22. The germline CDR1 and CDR2 sequences are MNHEY and SMNVEV (reference sequence).

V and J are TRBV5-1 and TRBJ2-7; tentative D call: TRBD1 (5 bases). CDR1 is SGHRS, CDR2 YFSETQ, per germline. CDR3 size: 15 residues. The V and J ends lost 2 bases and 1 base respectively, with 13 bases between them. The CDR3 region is CASSFGAAVSYEQYF. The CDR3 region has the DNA TGCGCCAGCAGCTTTGGGGCAGCCGTATCCTACGAGCAGTACTTC.

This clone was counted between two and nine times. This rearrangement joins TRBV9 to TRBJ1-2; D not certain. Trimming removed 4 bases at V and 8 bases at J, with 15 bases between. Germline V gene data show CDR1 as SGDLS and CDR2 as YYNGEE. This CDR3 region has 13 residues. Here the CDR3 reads CASSLGGLEGYTF. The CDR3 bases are TGTGCCAGCAGCTTAGGAGGCTTGGAGGGCTACACCTTC.

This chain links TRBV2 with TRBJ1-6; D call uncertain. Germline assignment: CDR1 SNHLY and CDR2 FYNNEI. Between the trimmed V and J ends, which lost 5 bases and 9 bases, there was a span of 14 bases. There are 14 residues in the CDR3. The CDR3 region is CASSPPFGGSPLHF. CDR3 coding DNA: TGTGCCAGCAGTCCCCCATTCGGCGGTTCACCCCTCCACTTT.

This CDR3 reads CASSSDSNTGELFF. Written as DNA, the CDR3 is TGTGCCAGCAGCTCAGACAGTAACACCGGGGAGCTGTTTTTT. The V gene is TRBV5-6, the J gene TRBJ2-2, with a possible D match to TRBD1 (5 bases). Trimming took 3 bases from V and 2 from J, leaving 8 bases between them. CDR1 SGHDT and CDR2 YYEEEE come from the germline V gene. The CDR3 spans 14 residues.